These 30 T cell receptor beta chains came from one sample sequenced in a study of blood T cell repertoires in COVID-19. Generated by immunoSEQ multiplex PCR, the TCRdb table keeps only in-frame clones and is missing some. The repertoire has 210,000 or so clones, 80% of them found once; the top ten carry 4.3%. Input material: PBMCs or T cells enriched from blood (not recorded which). These TCRs come from a man aged 30 to 45 with acute COVID-19.

The genes are TRBV27 and TRBJ1-2; D might be TRBD1 (5 bases). V was clipped by 6 bases and J by 7 bases, with 15 bases between them. Germline lookup yields CDR1 MNHEY and CDR2 SMNVEV (reference sequence). There are 13 residues in the CDR3. The CDR3 loop reads CASRREGGAGYTF. The CDR3 DNA reads TGTGCCAGCAGGCGGGAGGGCGGGGCTGGCTACACCTTC.

The chain couples TRBV4-1 to TRBJ1-5; a possible D gene is TRBD1 (6 bases). Germline loops: CDR1 MGHRA, CDR2 YSYEKL. The V and J ends lost 0 bases and 9 bases respectively, with 15 bases between them. The CDR3 extends over 15 amino acids. CDR3 loop: CASSQEAGAGGPQHF. CDR3 coding DNA: TGCGCCAGCAGCCAAGAGGCGGGGGCTGGGGGGCCCCAGCATTTT.

This chain joins TRBV5-1 and TRBJ2-1; 8 nucleotides agree with TRBD1. Germline values: CDR1 SGHRS, CDR2 YFSETQ. Trimming removed 6 bases from V and 8 bases from J; junction bases left unmatched: 13. The CDR3 has 15 amino acids. CDR3 in amino acids: CASTRTGMSFDEQFF. The CDR3 DNA reads TGCGCCAGCACCCGGACAGGGATGTCCTTCGATGAGCAGTTCTTC.

The V and J genes are TRBV12-3 or TRBV12-4 and TRBJ1-2; a possible D gene is TRBD1 (6 bases). This CDR3 is built from 12 residues. Trimming shortened V by 9 bases and J by 2 bases, and 10 bases separated the two germline ends. CDR3 DNA: TGTGCCAGTGGGACATTGAACTATGGCTACACCTTC. It specifies CASGTLNYGYTF.

This clone was recorded once. This chain links TRBV10-1 with TRBJ2-7; tentatively, D is TRBD1 (6 bases). The CDR3 is 15 amino acids. Germline V gene lookup returns CDR1 WNHNN and CDR2 SYGVQD (reference sequence). The V gene lost 4 bases and the J gene lost 3 bases, with 16 bases spanning the gap. This CDR3 reads CASSVRGSRGYEQYF. CDR3 bases: TGCGCCAGCAGTGTCCGAGGAAGCAGGGGCTACGAGCAGTACTTC.

The rearrangement links TRBV4-1 to TRBJ1-2; D not resolved. The length of the CDR3 is 15 residues. Germline assignment: CDR1 MGHRA and CDR2 YSYEKL. The germline V and J ends were trimmed by 1 base and 4 bases, with 13 bases remaining between them. In nucleotides, the CDR3 is TGCGCCAGCAGCCAAGGGGAGGACGGCCCCTATGGCTACACCTTC. Amino acids: CASSQGEDGPYGYTF.

This clone was detected ten times or more. This chain connects TRBV2 to TRBJ2-1; 10 bases line up with TRBD2. The CDR3 consists of 15 residues. The ends lost 2 bases at V and 13 bases at J; junction bases unmatched: 11. From germline, CDR1 is SNHLY and CDR2 FYNNEI. DNA of the CDR3: TGTGCCAGCAGTGAAATCCCTAGCGGGGGCTCGGTACAGTTCTTC. Protein sequence: CASSEIPSGGSVQFF.

V is TRBV4-2 and J is TRBJ1-1; TRBD1 aligns across 7 bases. Germline CDR1 LGHNA, CDR2 YNFKEQ. Germline trimming cut 0 bases from V and 7 bases from J; bases unmatched to any gene: 11. This CDR3 has 16 residues. The CDR3 loop reads CASSQDPRGLPLEAFF. The CDR3 bases are TGTGCCAGCAGCCAAGACCCCAGGGGGTTGCCGCTTGAAGCTTTCTTT.

Worth noting for this clone: At the DNA level, this CDR3 is encoded by other sequences in the same sample as well. The chain is built from TRBV7-9 and TRBJ2-7, with a tentative D call TRBD1 (5 bases). The CDR3 sequence is 13 residues long. In germline, CDR1 is SEHNR, CDR2 FQNEAQ (reference sequence). Trimming took 3 bases from V and 3 from J, leaving 9 bases between them. Here the CDR3 reads CASSFGQGYEQYF. The DNA for the CDR3 is TGTGCCAGCAGCTTCGGCCAGGGCTACGAGCAGTACTTC.

The chain uses TRBV5-1 and TRBJ1-3, with 7 bases that match TRBD1. Germline loops: CDR1 SGHRS, CDR2 YFSETQ. Trimming removed 0 bases from V and 0 bases from J; junction bases left unmatched: 6. The CDR3 is made up of 17 amino acids. The CDR3 is CASSLGRQGGSGNTIYF. DNA for the CDR3: TGCGCCAGCAGCTTGGGACGACAGGGAGGCTCTGGAAACACCATATATTTT.

This clone was picked up a small number of times. This sequence joins TRBV11-2 and TRBJ1-5, with D tentatively TRBD1 (5 bases). The CDR3 totals 16 residues. The V end was cut by 6 bases, the J end by 0 bases, with 15 bases between. Germline CDR1 reads SGHAT; CDR2 reads FQNNGV. The CDR3 coding sequence is TGTGCCAGCAGGGGGGGGGACGCACATAGCAATCAGCCCCAGCATTTT. As protein: CASRGGDAHSNQPQHF.

The count of this clone is one. The CDR3: CASGPRTGNTEAFF. CDR3 bases: TGTGCCAGCGGCCCAAGGACAGGTAACACTGAAGCTTTCTTT. The chain employs TRBV2 and TRBJ1-1, with TRBD1 matching 7 bases. Germline loops: CDR1 SNHLY, CDR2 FYNNEI. This CDR3 is built from 14 residues. V shed 8 bases, J shed 2 bases, and the junction held 8 bases outside the gene matches. Full variable domain (remainder filled in from reference TRBV2 and TRBJ1-1): EPEVTQTPSHQVTQMGQEVILRCVPISNHLYFYWYRQILGQKVEFLVSFYNNEISEKSEIFDDQFSVERPDGSNFTLKIRSTKLEDSAMYFCASGPRTGNTEAFFGQGTRLTVV.

The chain uses TRBV6-6 and TRBJ1-1; 7 bases are shared with TRBD1. This CDR3 region has 14 residues. The germline CDR1 and CDR2 sequences are MNHNY and SVGAGI (reference sequence). The V and J ends lost 6 bases and 1 base, in that order; junction bases with no gene match: 5. The CDR3 region has the DNA TGTGCCAGCAGCTGGACAGGCGGGAACACTGAAGCTTTCTTT. It yields the protein CASSWTGGNTEAFF.

The rearrangement uses TRBV6-5 and TRBJ2-1, with D perhaps matching TRBD1 (5 bases). This CDR3 has 14 amino acids. With 2 bases removed from V and 2 bases from J, the gap between germline ends came to 7 bases. The germline CDR1 and CDR2 sequences are MNHEY and SVGAGI. CDR3 DNA: TGTGCCAGCAGTTACAGGGGCACCTACAATGAGCAGTTCTTC. This codes for CASSYRGTYNEQFF.

The gene calls are TRBV5-1 and TRBJ1-4; D is possibly TRBD1 (6 bases). Trimming stripped 4 bases from V and 4 bases from J, with 14 bases between. The CDR3 runs 15 residues. From germline, CDR1 is SGHRS and CDR2 YFSETQ. The CDR3 here is CASSALGQFNEKLFF. CDR3 in DNA: TGCGCCAGCAGCGCCCTTGGACAGTTTAATGAAAAACTGTTTTTT.

V and J are TRBV5-5 and TRBJ2-3; 9 bases map to TRBD2. CDR3 length: 14 amino acids. CDR1 and CDR2 (germline): SGHKS, YYEKEE (reference sequence). V lost 3 bases, J lost 6 bases, and 5 bases stayed unmatched. CDR3 sequence (DNA): TGTGCCAGCAGCTCGACTAGCGGCCCCGATACGCAGTATTTT. It encodes CASSSTSGPDTQYF.

The chain has TRBV5-1 and TRBJ2-7, with TRBD2 identical over 10 bases. V shed 0 bases and J 2 bases; nucleotides not matched to a gene: 2. Germline values: CDR1 SGHRS, CDR2 YFSETQ. The length of the CDR3 is 15 residues. CDR3 sequence: CASSLGLAGAYEQYF. For the CDR3, the DNA is TGCGCCAGCAGCTTGGGGCTAGCGGGAGCCTACGAGCAGTACTTC.

The CDR3 loop reads CASSLWETEGYTF. The CDR3 DNA sequence: TGTGCCAGCAGTTTATGGGAGACGGAGGGCTACACCTTC. This chain joins TRBV28 and TRBJ1-2; D gene unclear. Germline V CDR1 and CDR2: MDHEN, SYDVKM. CDR3 size: 13 residues. The V gene lost 0 bases and the J gene lost 8 bases, with 10 bases spanning the gap.

The chain links TRBV15 to TRBJ1-1, with D uncertain. Trimming left V 0 bases short and J 6 bases short, with 14 bases between. Germline assignment: CDR1 LNHNV and CDR2 YYDKDF (reference sequence). The CDR3 loop spans 15 amino acids. The CDR3 protein is CATSRDPAGIAEAFF. The DNA of the CDR3 is TGTGCCACCAGCAGAGATCCGGCGGGAATCGCTGAAGCTTTCTTT.

CDR3 in DNA: TGTGCCAGCAGCCAAGGCGGACAGAGCTACAATGAGCAGTTCTTC. This encodes CASSQGGQSYNEQFF. The chain is built from TRBV14 and TRBJ2-1, with a weak D call TRBD1 (6 bases). This CDR3 contains 15 residues. Germline CDR1 is SGHDN and CDR2 is FVKESK. Trimming pared 1 base from V and 3 bases from J, leaving 10 bases between.

This clone occurred a few times. The rearrangement joins TRBV5-1 to TRBJ1-2; the match to TRBD1 covers 7 bases. This CDR3 has 15 amino acids. Trimming removed 1 base from V and 6 bases from J; junction bases left unmatched: 9. Germline V gene sequence: CDR1 SGHRS, CDR2 YFSETQ. In nucleotides, the CDR3 is TGCGCCAGCAGCTTGAGGGCAGGGGGGCCCCATGGCTACACCTTC. Translation gives CASSLRAGGPHGYTF.

This chain connects TRBV30 to TRBJ1-1; TRBD1 matches at 7 bases. The germline CDR1 and CDR2 sequences are GTSNPN and SVGIG (reference sequence). The CDR3 is made up of 15 amino acids. J lost 1 base, V lost 3 bases, and 8 bases had no gene match. The CDR3 protein is CAWSRRDRQNTEAFF. The DNA for the CDR3 is TGTGCCTGGAGCCGTCGGGACAGACAGAACACTGAAGCTTTCTTT.

The gene calls are TRBV27 and TRBJ1-1; 8 nucleotides agree with TRBD1. The CDR3 is made up of 14 amino acids. V trimming: 3 bases; J trimming: 4 bases; junction bases outside the gene matches: 4. Germline lookup yields CDR1 MNHEY and CDR2 SMNVEV (reference sequence). The chain's CDR3 is CASSFQGARTEAFF. CDR3 bases: TGTGCCAGCAGTTTTCAGGGGGCTCGCACTGAAGCTTTCTTT.

This chain uses TRBV3-1 (or the pseudogene TRBV3-2) with TRBJ1-4, with D perhaps TRBD1 (6 bases). The CDR3 is 15 residues long. Trimming took 1 base from V and 5 from J, leaving 11 bases between them. Germline V CDR1 and CDR2: LGHDT, YNNKEL (reference sequence). CDR3 coding DNA: TGTGCCAGCAGCCAAGGAGGAAGGGGGAATGAAAAACTGTTTTTT. It is translated as CASSQGGRGNEKLFF.

This chain links TRBV2 with TRBJ2-1; 8 nucleotides match TRBD2. The V gene's germline CDR1 is SNHLY and CDR2 FYNNEI. This CDR3 comprises 16 residues. The trim removed 3 bases at V and 3 bases at J, leaving 7 bases unmatched. The CDR3 region is CASSDWAGGVYNEQFF. CDR3 nucleotides: TGTGCCAGCAGTGATTGGGCGGGGGGCGTCTACAATGAGCAGTTCTTC.

V usage is TRBV11-2 and J usage is TRBJ1-2, with TRBD1 matching 9 bases. V shed 6 bases and J 4 bases; nucleotides not matched to a gene: 9. The CDR3 contains 15 residues. CDR1 is SGHAT, CDR2 FQNNGV, per germline. The CDR3 is CASRSGTGMAYGYTF. The CDR3 DNA reads as TGTGCCAGCAGGTCCGGGACAGGGATGGCCTATGGCTACACCTTC.

This chain joins TRBV9 and TRBJ1-6; D is possibly TRBD1 (5 bases). V was shortened by 4 bases and J by 7 bases, with 15 bases between the two germline ends. The CDR3 runs to 15 residues. CDR1 is SGDLS, CDR2 YYNGEE, per germline. CDR3 nucleotides: TGTGCCAGCAGCCCGGACGGGGGAAGGAATTCACCCCTCCACTTT. Translating gives CASSPDGGRNSPLHF.

The chain employs TRBV25-1 and TRBJ1-1; D is uncertain. V lost 5 bases and J 3 bases, leaving 10 bases between the germline ends. This CDR3 contains 13 residues. The V gene's germline CDR1 is MGHDK and CDR2 SYGVNS. The CDR3 here is CASSLSLHTEAFF. In DNA, the CDR3 is TGTGCCAGCAGTCTGTCTCTTCACACTGAAGCTTTCTTT.

This sequence joins TRBV5-4 and TRBJ1-5; 7 bases agree with TRBD1. J gave up 0 bases and V 5 bases, and 2 bases lay outside the gene matches. CDR3 length: 14 amino acids. The germline V gene encodes CDR1 SGHNT and CDR2 YYREEE (reference sequence). In nucleotides, the CDR3 is TGTGCCAGCAGTCAGGGGGGTAGCAATCAGCCCCAGCATTTT. This translates into CASSQGGSNQPQHF.

This rearrangement joins TRBV5-3 to TRBJ2-7, with D perhaps TRBD2 (5 bases). TRBV5-3 falls under the ORF class, with uncertain function. V gave up 0 bases and J gave up 0 bases, with 7 bases separating them. CDR3 size: 14 residues. CDR3 coding DNA: TGTGCCAGAAGCTTGGCCGGGATCTCCTACGAGCAGTACTTC. This sequence encodes CARSLAGISYEQYF.